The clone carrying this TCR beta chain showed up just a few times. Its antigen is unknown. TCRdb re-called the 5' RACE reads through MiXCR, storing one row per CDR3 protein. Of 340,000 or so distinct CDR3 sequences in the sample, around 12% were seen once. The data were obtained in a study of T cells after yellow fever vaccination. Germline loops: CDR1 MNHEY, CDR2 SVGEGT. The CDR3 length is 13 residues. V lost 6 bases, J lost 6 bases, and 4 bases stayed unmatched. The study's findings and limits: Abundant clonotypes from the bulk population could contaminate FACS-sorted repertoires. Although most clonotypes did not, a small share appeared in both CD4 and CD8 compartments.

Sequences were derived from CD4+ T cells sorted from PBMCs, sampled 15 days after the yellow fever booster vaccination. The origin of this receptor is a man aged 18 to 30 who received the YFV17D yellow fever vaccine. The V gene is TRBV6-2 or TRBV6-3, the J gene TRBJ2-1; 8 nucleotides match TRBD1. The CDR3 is CASRLQGGNEQFF. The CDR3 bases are TGTGCCAGCAGGCTACAGGGGGGCAATGAGCAGTTCTTC.